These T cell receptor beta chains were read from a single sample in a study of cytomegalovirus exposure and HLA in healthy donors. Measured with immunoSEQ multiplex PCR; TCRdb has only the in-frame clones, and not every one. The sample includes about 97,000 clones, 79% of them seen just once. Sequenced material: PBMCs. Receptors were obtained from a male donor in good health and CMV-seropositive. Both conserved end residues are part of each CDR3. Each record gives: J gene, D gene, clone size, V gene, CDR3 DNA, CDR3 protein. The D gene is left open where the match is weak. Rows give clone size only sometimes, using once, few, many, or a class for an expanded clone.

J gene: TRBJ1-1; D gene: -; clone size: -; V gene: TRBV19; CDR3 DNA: TGTGCATCCGGCCAGGTCCCTATTGTTACTGAAGCTTTCTTT; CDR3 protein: CASGQVPIVTEAFF
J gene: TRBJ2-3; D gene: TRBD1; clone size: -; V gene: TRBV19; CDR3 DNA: TGTGCCAGTGGAAACAGGGGTCTGGCAGATACGCAGTATTTT; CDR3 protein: CASGNRGLADTQYF
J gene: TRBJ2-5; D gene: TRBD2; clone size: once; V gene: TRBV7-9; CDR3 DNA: TGTGCCAGCAGCTTAACTAGCGGGGGGCAAGAGACCCAGTACTTC; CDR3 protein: CASSLTSGGQETQYF
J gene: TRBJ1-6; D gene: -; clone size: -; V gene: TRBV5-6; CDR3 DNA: TGTGCCAGCAGCTTTGAACAGGGCTCTAATTCACCCCTCCACTTT; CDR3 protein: CASSFEQGSNSPLHF
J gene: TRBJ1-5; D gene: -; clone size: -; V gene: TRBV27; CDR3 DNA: TGTGCCAGCAGTTTATCCCGAGATAGGCCCCAGCATTTT; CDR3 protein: CASSLSRDRPQHF
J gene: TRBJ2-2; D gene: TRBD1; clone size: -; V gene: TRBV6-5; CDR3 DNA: TGTGCCAGCAGAATTGGACAGGGGAGCACCGGGGAGCTGTTTTTT; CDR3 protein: CASRIGQGSTGELFF
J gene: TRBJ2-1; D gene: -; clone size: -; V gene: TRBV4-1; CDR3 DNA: TGCGCCAGCAGCCATGGTGCCGAGAGCTATGAGCAGTTCTTC; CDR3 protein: CASSHGAESYEQFF
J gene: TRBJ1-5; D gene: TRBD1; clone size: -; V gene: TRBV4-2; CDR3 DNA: TGTGCCAGCAGAGATACAGGGGGCTATAGCAATCAGCCCCAGCATTTT; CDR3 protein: CASRDTGGYSNQPQHF
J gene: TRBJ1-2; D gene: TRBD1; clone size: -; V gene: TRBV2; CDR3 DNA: TGTGCCAGCAGTGCGGGTGCAGGGGGCGCTCACTATGGCTACACCTTC; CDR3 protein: CASSAGAGGAHYGYTF
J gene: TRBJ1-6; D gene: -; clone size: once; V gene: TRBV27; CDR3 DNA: TGTGCCAGCAGCCGAAACACGCTCTCCTATAATTCACCCCTCCACTTT; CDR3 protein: CASSRNTLSYNSPLHF
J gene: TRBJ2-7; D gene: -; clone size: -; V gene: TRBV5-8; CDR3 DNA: TGTGCCAGCAGCTTTGCAGTTCCCTACGAGCAGTACTTC; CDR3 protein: CASSFAVPYEQYF
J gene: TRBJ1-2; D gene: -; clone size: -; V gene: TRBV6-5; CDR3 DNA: TGTGCCAGCAGCAGGGACATTTCTAACTATGGCTACACCTTC; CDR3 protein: CASSRDISNYGYTF
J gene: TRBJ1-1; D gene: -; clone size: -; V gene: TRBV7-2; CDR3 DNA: TGTGCCAGCAGCTTAAGGGCTAGGGGGACTGAAGCTTTCTTT; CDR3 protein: CASSLRARGTEAFF
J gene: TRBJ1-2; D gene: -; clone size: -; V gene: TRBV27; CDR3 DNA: TGTGCCAGCAGTTTAAATTACAGACAATACTATGGCTACACCTTC; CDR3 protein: CASSLNYRQYYGYTF
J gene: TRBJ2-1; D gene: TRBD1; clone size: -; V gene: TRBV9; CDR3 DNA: TGTGCCAGCAGCGTAGGGCAGGGGGTCAACAATGAGCAGTTCTTC; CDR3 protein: CASSVGQGVNNEQFF
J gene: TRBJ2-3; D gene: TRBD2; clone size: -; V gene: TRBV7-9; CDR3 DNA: TGTGCCAGCAGCTTACCGGGACTAGCGGGGGGGCGTGTTACGCAGTATTTT; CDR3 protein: CASSLPGLAGGRVTQYF
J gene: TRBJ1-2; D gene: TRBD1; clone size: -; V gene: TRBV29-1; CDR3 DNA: TGCAGCGTAGTACAGGGGAAAGGAAATGGCTACACCTTC; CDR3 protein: CSVVQGKGNGYTF
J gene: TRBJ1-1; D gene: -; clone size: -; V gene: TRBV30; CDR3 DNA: TGTGCTGCAGGGATTCCTGTGGCTTTCTTT; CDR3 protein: CAAGIPVAFF
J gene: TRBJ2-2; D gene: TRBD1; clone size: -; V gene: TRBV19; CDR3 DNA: TGTGCCAGTAGTACACCGGACAGGGTGGCCGGGGAGCTGTTTTTT; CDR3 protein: CASSTPDRVAGELFF
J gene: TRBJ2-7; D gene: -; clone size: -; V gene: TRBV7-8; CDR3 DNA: TGTGCCAGCAGCGCAACCCGGGACTACGAGCAGTACTTC; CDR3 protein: CASSATRDYEQYF
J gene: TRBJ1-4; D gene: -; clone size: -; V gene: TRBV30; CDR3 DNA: TGTGCCGCCCAGTTTTTGAATGAAAAACTGTTTTTT; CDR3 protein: CAAQFLNEKLFF
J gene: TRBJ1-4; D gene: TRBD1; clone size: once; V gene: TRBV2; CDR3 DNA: TGTGCCAGCAGTGTTGTTCAGCCCGGACAGGGTGGGGAAAAACTGTTTTTT; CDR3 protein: CASSVVQPGQGGEKLFF
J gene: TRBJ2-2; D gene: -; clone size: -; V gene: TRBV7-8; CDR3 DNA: TGTGCCAGCAGCTTTACAGGTGGCGGAACCGGGGAGCTGTTTTTT; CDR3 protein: CASSFTGGGTGELFF
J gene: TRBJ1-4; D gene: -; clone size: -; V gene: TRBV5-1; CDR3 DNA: TGCGCCAGCAGCAGCACTTACAGGGTGTCTAATGAAAAACTGTTTTTT; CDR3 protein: CASSSTYRVSNEKLFF
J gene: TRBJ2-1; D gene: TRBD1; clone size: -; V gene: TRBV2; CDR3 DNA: TGTGCCAGCAATACCGGGACAGGGAGGTCCATCTATGAGCAGTTCTTC; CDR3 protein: CASNTGTGRSIYEQFF
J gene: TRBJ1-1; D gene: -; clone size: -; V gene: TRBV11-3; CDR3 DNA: TGTGCCAGCACAAGCACACAAACACGGGGGTACACTGAAGCTTTCTTT; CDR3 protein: CASTSTQTRGYTEAFF
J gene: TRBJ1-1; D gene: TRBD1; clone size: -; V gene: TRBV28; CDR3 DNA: TGTGCCAGCAGTTCTTACAGGGGTAACACTGAAGCTTTCTTT; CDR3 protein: CASSSYRGNTEAFF
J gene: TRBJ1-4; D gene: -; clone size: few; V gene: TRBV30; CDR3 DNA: TGTGCCTGGAGCCTGCTCGAGGAAAAACTGTTTTTT; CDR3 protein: CAWSLLEEKLFF
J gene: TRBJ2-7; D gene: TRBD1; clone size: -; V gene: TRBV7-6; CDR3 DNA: TGTGCCAGCAGCTCCGGACAGGGAGACTACGAGCAGTACTTC; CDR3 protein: CASSSGQGDYEQYF
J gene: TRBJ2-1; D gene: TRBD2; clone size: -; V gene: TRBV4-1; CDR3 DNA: TGCGCCAGCAGCTTCCGGGGGAGCGGGGGGGCGGGTGAGCAGTTCTTC; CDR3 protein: CASSFRGSGGAGEQFF